This T cell receptor (beta chain) was profiled in a study of blood T cell repertoires in COVID-19. Study in general: From the United States, Italy and Spain came samples of acute and convalescent COVID-19. PBMCs, B-cell-depleted T cells, or T cells were the source of the cDNA or gDNA that made up the material.

Germline CDR1 and CDR2: KGHSH and LQKENI. Trimming left V 3 bases short and J 7 bases short, with 12 bases between. The CDR3 runs 13 residues. Authors' methods: It was from reference gene primer amplification that nucleated cell counts were estimated. Sequencing was performed with immunoSEQ multiplex PCR; in TCRdb, only in-frame clones are kept and a portion is missing. D and trimming come from the DNA, and the V and J calls and clone size come from that table. This table holds over 200,000 clones, about nine tenths found once. Sequencing used peripheral blood. The V gene is TRBV18, the J gene TRBJ1-1, with no clear D. This TCR was recovered from a woman aged 55 to 70 with acute or convalescent COVID-19. Here the CDR3 DNA reads TGTGCCAGCTCACCGGTGGAGGGTAATGAAGCTTTCTTT. This encodes CASSPVEGNEAFF.